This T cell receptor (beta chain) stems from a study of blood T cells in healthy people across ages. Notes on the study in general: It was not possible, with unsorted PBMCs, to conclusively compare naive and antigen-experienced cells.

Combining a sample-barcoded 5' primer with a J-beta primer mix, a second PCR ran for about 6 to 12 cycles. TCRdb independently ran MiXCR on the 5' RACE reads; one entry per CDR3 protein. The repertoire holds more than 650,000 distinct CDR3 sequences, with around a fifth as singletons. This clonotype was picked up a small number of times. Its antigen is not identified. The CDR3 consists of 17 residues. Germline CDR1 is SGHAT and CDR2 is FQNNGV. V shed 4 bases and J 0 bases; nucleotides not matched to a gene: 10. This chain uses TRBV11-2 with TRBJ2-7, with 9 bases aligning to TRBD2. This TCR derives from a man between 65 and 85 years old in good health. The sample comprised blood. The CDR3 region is CASSSPVLAGFSYEQYF. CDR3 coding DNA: TGTGCCAGCAGCTCACCCGTTCTAGCGGGGTTCTCCTACGAGCAGTACTTC.